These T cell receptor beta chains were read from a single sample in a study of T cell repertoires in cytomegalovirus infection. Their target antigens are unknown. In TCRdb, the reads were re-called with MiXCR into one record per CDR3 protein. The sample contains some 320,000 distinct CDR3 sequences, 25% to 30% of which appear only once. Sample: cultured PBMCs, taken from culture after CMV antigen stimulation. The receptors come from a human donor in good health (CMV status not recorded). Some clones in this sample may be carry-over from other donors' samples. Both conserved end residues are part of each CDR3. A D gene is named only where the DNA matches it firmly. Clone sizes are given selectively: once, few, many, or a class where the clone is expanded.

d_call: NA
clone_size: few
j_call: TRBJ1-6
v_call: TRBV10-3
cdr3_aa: CAISEKGRGNSPLHF
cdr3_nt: TGTGCCATCAGTGAGAAGGGCAGAGGGAATTCACCCCTCCACTTT

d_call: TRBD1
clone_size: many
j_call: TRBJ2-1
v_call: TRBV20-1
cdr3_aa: CSAMDREKYNEQFF
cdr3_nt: TGCAGTGCTATGGACAGGGAGAAATACAATGAGCAGTTCTTC

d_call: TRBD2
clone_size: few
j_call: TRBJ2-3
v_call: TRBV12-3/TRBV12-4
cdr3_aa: CASRNLAGVSTDTQYF
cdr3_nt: TGTGCCAGCAGGAACTTAGCGGGGGTTAGCACAGATACGCAGTATTTT

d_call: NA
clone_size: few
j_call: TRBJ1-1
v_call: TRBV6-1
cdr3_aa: CASSVSLLNTEAFF
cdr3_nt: TGTGCCAGCAGTGTCAGCCTATTGAACACTGAAGCTTTCTTT

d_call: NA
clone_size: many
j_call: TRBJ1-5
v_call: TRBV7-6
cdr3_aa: CASSLADRTCNQPQHF
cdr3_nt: TGTGCCAGCAGCTTAGCCGACAGGACCTGCAATCAGCCCCAGCATTTT

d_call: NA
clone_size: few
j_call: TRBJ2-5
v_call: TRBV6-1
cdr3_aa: CASSPPKGRGSVKETQYF
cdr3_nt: TGTGCCAGCAGTCCTCCCAAAGGCAGGGGATCTGTAAAAGAGACCCAGTACTTC

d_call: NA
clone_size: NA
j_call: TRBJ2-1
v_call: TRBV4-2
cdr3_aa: CASSQLPQGRTYNEQFF
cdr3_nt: TGTGCCAGCAGCCAATTGCCCCAGGGTAGGACCTACAATGAGCAGTTCTTC

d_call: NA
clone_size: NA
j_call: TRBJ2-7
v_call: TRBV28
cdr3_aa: CASSRAGEDYEQYF
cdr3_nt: TGTGCCAGCAGCCGCGCCGGGGAGGATTACGAGCAGTACTTC

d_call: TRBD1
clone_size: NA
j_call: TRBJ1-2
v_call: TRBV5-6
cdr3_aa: CASNLYRDSPNYGYTF
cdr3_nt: TGTGCCAGCAACTTATACCGGGACAGCCCCAACTATGGCTACACCTTC

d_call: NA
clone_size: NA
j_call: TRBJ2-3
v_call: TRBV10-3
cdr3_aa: CAISARPSSTDTQYF
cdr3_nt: TGTGCCATCAGTGCCCGACCTTCTAGCACAGATACGCAGTATTTT

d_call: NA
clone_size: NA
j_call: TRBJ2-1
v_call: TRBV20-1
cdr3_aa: CSGVRRSYNEQFF
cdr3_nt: TGCAGTGGAGTGAGGAGGTCCTACAATGAGCAGTTCTTC

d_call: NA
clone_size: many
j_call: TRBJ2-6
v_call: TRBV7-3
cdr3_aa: CASSLNPPWAGANVLTF
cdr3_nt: TGTGCCAGCAGCTTAAACCCCCCCTGGGCTGGGGCCAACGTCCTGACTTTC

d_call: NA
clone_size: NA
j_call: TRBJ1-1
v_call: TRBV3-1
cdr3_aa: CASSQGVGTGKLNTEAFF
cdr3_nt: TGTGCCAGCAGCCAAGGAGTGGGAACGGGGAAACTTAACACTGAAGCTTTCTTT

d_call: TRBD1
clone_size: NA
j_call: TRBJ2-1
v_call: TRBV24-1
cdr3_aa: CATSPEGTGVREQFF
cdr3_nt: TGTGCCACCAGCCCTGAGGGGACAGGGGTGCGTGAGCAGTTCTTC

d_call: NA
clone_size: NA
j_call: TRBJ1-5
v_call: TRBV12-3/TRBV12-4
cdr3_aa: CASTSQTSNQPQHF
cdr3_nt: TGTGCCAGCACGTCGCAGACTAGCAATCAGCCCCAGCATTTT

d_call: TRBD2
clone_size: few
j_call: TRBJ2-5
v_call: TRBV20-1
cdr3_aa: CSALLGTSGSQETQYF
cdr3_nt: TGCAGTGCCCTACTGGGTACTAGCGGGTCACAAGAGACCCAGTACTTC

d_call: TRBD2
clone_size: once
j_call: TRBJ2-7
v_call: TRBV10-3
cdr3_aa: CAISEPGGTTSYEQYF
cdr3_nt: TGTGCCATCAGTGAGCCCGGGGGGACCACCTCCTACGAGCAGTACTTC

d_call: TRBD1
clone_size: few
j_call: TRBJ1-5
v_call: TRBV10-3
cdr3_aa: CAISDPDRVGNQPQHF
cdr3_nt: TGTGCCATCAGTGACCCCGACAGGGTGGGTAATCAGCCCCAGCATTTT

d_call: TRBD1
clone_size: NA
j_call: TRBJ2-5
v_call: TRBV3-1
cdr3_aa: CASSLRTGKETQYF
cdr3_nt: TGTGCCAGCAGCCTCCGGACAGGGAAAGAGACCCAGTACTTC

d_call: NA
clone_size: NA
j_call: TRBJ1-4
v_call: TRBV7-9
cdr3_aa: CASSLGLYEKLFF
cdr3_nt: TGTGCCAGCAGCTTAGGACTTTATGAAAAACTGTTTTTT

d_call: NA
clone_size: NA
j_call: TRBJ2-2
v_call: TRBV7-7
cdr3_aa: CASSPVQITGELFF
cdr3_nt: TGTGCCAGCAGCCCAGTACAGATCACCGGGGAGCTGTTTTTT

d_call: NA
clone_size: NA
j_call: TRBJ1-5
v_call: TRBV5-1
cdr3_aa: CASSLNDGSNQPQHF
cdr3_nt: TGCGCCAGCAGCTTGAACGACGGTAGCAATCAGCCCCAGCATTTT

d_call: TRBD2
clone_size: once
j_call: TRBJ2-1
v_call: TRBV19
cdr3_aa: CASSIPPGGLNNEQFF
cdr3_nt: TGTGCCAGTAGTATCCCCCCGGGAGGGCTCAACAATGAGCAGTTCTTC

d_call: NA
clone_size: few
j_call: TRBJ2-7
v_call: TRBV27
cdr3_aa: CASGRLGGRTLEQYF
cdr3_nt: TGTGCCAGCGGCCGCCTAGGGGGGAGGACCCTGGAGCAGTACTTC

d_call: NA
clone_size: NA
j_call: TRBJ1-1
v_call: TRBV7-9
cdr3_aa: CASSFGQRAFF
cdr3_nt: TGTGCCAGCAGCTTCGGGCAGCGAGCTTTCTTT

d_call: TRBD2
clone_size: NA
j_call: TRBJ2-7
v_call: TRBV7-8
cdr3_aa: CASSGRGGMGEQYF
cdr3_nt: TGTGCCAGCAGCGGACGGGGAGGGATGGGAGAGCAGTACTTC

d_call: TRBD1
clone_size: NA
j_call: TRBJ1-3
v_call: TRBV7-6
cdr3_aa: CASSPGWQGALGNTIYF
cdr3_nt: TGTGCCAGCAGCCCGGGGTGGCAGGGGGCGCTCGGAAACACCATATATTTT

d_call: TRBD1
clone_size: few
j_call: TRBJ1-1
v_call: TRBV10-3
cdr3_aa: CAISEFQGAGTEAFF
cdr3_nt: TGTGCCATCAGTGAATTTCAGGGGGCAGGTACTGAAGCTTTCTTT

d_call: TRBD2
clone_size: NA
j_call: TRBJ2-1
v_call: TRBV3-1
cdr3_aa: CASSQGLAGTLSGEQFF
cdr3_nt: TGTGCCAGCAGCCAGGGACTAGCGGGAACCCTGAGCGGTGAGCAGTTCTTC

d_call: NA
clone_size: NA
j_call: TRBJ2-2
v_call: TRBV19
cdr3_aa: CASSIKGDAGELFF
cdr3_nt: TGTGCCAGTAGTATAAAAGGGGACGCCGGGGAGCTGTTTTTT

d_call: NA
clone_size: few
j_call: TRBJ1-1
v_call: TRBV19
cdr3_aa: CASAQGGRTEAFF
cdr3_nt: TGTGCCAGTGCCCAAGGAGGAAGGACTGAAGCTTTCTTT

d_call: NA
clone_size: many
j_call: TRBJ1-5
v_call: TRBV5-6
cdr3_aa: CASSSGDRQPQHF
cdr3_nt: TGTGCCAGCAGCTCAGGGGATAGACAGCCCCAGCATTTT

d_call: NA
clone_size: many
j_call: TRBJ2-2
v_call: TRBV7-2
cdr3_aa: CASSLPRYAFRRPTDTGELFF
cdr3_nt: TGTGCCAGCAGCCTGCCTAGATACGCTTTCCGCCGTCCGACGGACACCGGGGAGCTGTTTTTT

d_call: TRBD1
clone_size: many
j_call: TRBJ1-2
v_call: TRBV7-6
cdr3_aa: CASSLQPGPGTGDGYTF
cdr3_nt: TGTGCCAGCAGCTTGCAGCCTGGGCCCGGGACAGGGGATGGCTACACCTTC

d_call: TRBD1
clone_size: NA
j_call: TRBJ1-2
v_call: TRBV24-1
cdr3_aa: CATSDPGQDANYGYTF
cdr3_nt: TGTGCCACCAGTGATCCCGGACAGGACGCTAACTATGGCTACACCTTC

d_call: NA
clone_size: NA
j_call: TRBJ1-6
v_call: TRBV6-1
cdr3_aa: CASSEGQGRSPLHF
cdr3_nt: TGTGCCAGCAGTGAAGGGCAGGGGCGATCACCCCTCCACTTT

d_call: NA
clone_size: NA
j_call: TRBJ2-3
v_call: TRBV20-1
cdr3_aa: CSATGGRVADTQYF
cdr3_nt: TGCAGTGCTACAGGTGGCAGGGTGGCAGATACGCAGTATTTT

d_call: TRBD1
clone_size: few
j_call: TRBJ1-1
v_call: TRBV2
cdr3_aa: CASIEGGTGSAFF
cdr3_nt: TGTGCCAGCATCGAAGGAGGGACAGGCTCCGCTTTCTTT

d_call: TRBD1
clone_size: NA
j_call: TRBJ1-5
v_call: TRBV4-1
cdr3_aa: CASTYGQGDQPQHF
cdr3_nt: TGCGCCAGCACCTATGGACAGGGTGATCAGCCCCAGCATTTT

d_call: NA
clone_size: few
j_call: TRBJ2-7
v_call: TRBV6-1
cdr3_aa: CASKYWSGAGKYYEQYF
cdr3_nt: TGTGCCAGCAAGTATTGGTCGGGGGCAGGGAAATACTACGAGCAGTACTTC

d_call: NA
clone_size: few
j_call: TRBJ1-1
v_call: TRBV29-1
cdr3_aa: CSVVSGSRGTEAFF
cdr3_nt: TGCAGCGTTGTCAGCGGCAGCCGCGGGACTGAAGCTTTCTTT

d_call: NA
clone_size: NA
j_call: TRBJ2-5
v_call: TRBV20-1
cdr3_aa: CSARTEETQYF
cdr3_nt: TGCAGTGCAAGGACAGAAGAGACCCAGTACTTC

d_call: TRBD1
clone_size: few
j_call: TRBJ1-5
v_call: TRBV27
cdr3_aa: CASSARQGRSNQPQHF
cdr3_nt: TGTGCCAGCAGTGCCCGACAGGGTCGGAGCAATCAGCCCCAGCATTTT

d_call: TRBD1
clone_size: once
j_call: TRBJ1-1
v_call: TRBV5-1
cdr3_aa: CASRQTGGPTEAFF
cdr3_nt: TGCGCCAGCAGGCAAACAGGGGGCCCGACTGAAGCTTTCTTT

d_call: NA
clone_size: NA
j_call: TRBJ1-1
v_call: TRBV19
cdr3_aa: CASSPQGRIDTEAFF
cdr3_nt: TGTGCCAGTAGTCCGCAGGGACGGATAGACACTGAAGCTTTCTTT

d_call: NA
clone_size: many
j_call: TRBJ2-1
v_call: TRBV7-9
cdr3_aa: CASSFSGLPSYNEQFF
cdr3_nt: TGTGCCAGCAGCTTCTCGGGACTCCCCTCCTACAATGAGCAGTTCTTC

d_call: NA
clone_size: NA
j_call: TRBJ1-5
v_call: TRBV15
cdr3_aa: CATSRRDSNQPQHF
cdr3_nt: TGTGCCACCAGCAGACGCGACAGCAATCAGCCCCAGCATTTT

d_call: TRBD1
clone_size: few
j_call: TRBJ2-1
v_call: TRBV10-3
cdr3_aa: CAISGTGGPRGNEQFF
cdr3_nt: TGTGCCATCAGTGGGACAGGGGGCCCCCGGGGGAATGAGCAGTTCTTC